Following are 28 T cell receptor beta chains from one sample sequenced in a study of cytotoxic CD8 clonotypes in ibrutinib-treated CLL. The table came from immunoSEQ multiplex PCR; TCRdb's copy has only in-frame clones and leaves some out. This table holds around 77,000 clones, around 82% found once. The sequences come from PBMCs, collected at disease progression, from a patient treated with ibrutinib. These receptors were obtained from a human donor with chronic lymphocytic leukemia.

The V call is TRBV4-2, the J call TRBJ2-3; TRBD2 aligns across 10 bases. There are 19 residues in the CDR3. The trim removed 0 bases at V and 2 bases at J, leaving 11 bases unmatched. Looked up from germline, CDR1 is LGHNA and CDR2 is YNFKEQ. The CDR3 sequence is CASSQDLLAGVIFTDTQYF. In nucleotides, the CDR3 is TGTGCCAGCAGCCAAGATCTCCTAGCGGGGGTTATATTCACAGATACGCAGTATTTT.

DNA of the CDR3: TGCGCCAGCAGACCGGGGACAGGGGGCTACAATGAGCAGTTCTTC. Amino acids: CASRPGTGGYNEQFF. The chain carries TRBV5-1 and TRBJ2-1, with 11 bases identical to TRBD1. CDR1 and CDR2 (germline): SGHRS, YFSETQ. V lost 5 bases, J lost 3 bases, and 4 bases stayed unmatched. This CDR3 is 15 amino acids long.

The chain employs TRBV29-1 and TRBJ2-2; no firm D call. The CDR3 runs 13 residues. The germline CDR1 and CDR2 sequences are SQVTM and ANQGSEA. V was cut by 5 bases and J by 5 bases, with 12 bases left in between. The CDR3 sequence is CSVLKRRTGELFF. The CDR3 nucleotides read TGCAGCGTTCTCAAAAGGCGAACCGGGGAGCTGTTTTTT.

The chain has TRBV30 and TRBJ1-4; D call uncertain. Germline loops: CDR1 GTSNPN, CDR2 SVGIG (reference sequence). Trimming stripped 4 bases from V and 8 bases from J, with 14 bases between. The CDR3 is made up of 13 amino acids. The CDR3 here is CAWNPSGREKLFF. The DNA of the CDR3 is TGTGCCTGGAATCCCTCGGGGAGGGAAAAACTGTTTTTT.

This clone is a singleton in its sample. The chain employs TRBV5-4 and TRBJ1-1; 7 nucleotides align to TRBD1. The junction had 5 bases not matched to a gene; V was cut back by 3 bases and J by 0 bases. The CDR3 consists of 15 residues. Germline V gives CDR1 SGHNT, CDR2 YYREEE (reference sequence). The CDR3 spells CASSWPGQLNTEAFF. DNA for the CDR3: TGTGCCAGCAGCTGGCCGGGACAGCTGAACACTGAAGCTTTCTTT.

CDR3 sequence reads: CASSALAGGPIDTQYF. Written as DNA, the CDR3 is TGTGCCAGCAGCGCCCTAGCGGGGGGGCCGATAGATACGCAGTATTTT. J is TRBJ2-3 and V is TRBV9; 12 bases agree with TRBD2. The CDR3 covers 16 residues. The ends lost 3 bases at V and 5 bases at J; junction bases unmatched: 7. Germline CDR1 reads SGDLS; CDR2 reads YYNGEE.

The rearrangement uses TRBV7-6 and TRBJ2-1, with 8 bases fitting TRBD2. Germline CDR1 is SGHVS and CDR2 is FNYEAQ. With 8 bases clipped from V and 8 bases from J, the junction kept 14 bases outside the gene matches. The CDR3 runs 15 residues. CDR3 nucleotide sequence: TGTGCCAGCGGGTCGGGAGGGTGGTTATTCGATGAGCAGTTCTTC. As protein: CASGSGGWLFDEQFF. Combining the CDR3 with reference TRBV7-6 and TRBJ2-1 gives the whole variable domain GAGVSQSPRYKVTKRGQDVALRCDPISGHVSLYWYRQALGQGPEFLTYFNYEAQQDKSGLPNDRFSAERPEGSISTLTIQRTEQRDSAMYRCASGSGGWLFDEQFFGPGTRLTVL.

This clone was counted once. V is TRBV5-4 and J is TRBJ1-3; D is possibly TRBD1 (6 bases). V lost 0 bases, J lost 4 bases, and 11 bases lay in between. Germline V lookup: CDR1 SGHNT, CDR2 YYREEE (reference sequence). CDR3 length: 15 amino acids. The CDR3 DNA reads as TGTGCCAGCAGCTTGGAGGGAGGGGGAGGAAACACCATATATTTT. Amino acid sequence: CASSLEGGGGNTIYF.

The rearrangement uses TRBV11-2 and TRBJ1-4; 8 bases align to TRBD1. Germline V lookup: CDR1 SGHAT, CDR2 FQNNGV. This CDR3 is 16 amino acids long. The trim removed 5 bases at V and 8 bases at J, leaving 13 bases unmatched. CDR3 sequence reads: CASSVWSPGQAEKLFF. DNA for the CDR3: TGTGCCAGCAGCGTCTGGTCCCCGGGACAGGCCGAAAAACTGTTTTTT.

The V gene is TRBV5-6, the J gene TRBJ1-1; 8 nucleotides line up with TRBD1. Germline lookup yields CDR1 SGHDT and CDR2 YYEEEE. This CDR3 spans 15 amino acids. J gave up 3 bases and V 3 bases, and 7 bases lay outside the gene matches. The CDR3 nucleotides read TGTGCCAGCAGCTATTCCGGGACAGGATACACTGAAGCTTTCTTT. Protein: CASSYSGTGYTEAFF.

The gene calls are TRBV11-2 and TRBJ2-1; TRBD2 agrees at 14 bases. The CDR3 is made up of 19 amino acids. The V segment lost 6 bases and the J segment 4 bases; nucleotides outside the gene matches: 14. Germline CDR1 SGHAT, CDR2 FQNNGV. The DNA for the CDR3 is TGTGCCAGCAGACGGACCGGAGGGACTAGCGGGAGTGGATACAATGAGCAGTTCTTC. This gives the protein CASRRTGGTSGSGYNEQFF. Complete variable domain (other parts from reference TRBV11-2 and TRBJ2-1): EAGVAQSPRYKIIEKRQSVAFWCNPISGHATLYWYQQILGQGPKLLIQFQNNGVVDDSQLPKDRFSAERLKGVDSTLKIQPAKLEDSAVYLCASRRTGGTSGSGYNEQFFGPGTRLTVL.

J is TRBJ2-3 and V is TRBV5-6; D is unclear. CDR3 length equals 17 residues. Germline assignment: CDR1 SGHDT and CDR2 YYEEEE. V was shortened by 4 bases and J by 0 bases, with 18 bases between the two germline ends. The chain's CDR3 is CASSATTRTESTDTQYF. CDR3 nucleotide sequence: TGTGCCAGCAGCGCTACCACGCGGACGGAAAGCACAGATACGCAGTATTTT. The variable domain in full, completed from reference TRBV5-6 and TRBJ2-3, reads DAGVTQSPTHLIKTRGQQVTLRCSPKSGHDTVSWYQQALGQGPQFIFQYYEEEERQRGNFPDRFSGHQFPNYSSELNVNALLLGDSALYLCASSATTRTESTDTQYFGPGTRLTVL.

The chain employs TRBV2 and TRBJ1-2; the match to TRBD1 covers 7 bases. V lost 6 bases, J lost 3 bases, and 4 bases stayed unmatched. This CDR3 is 13 amino acids long. CDR1 SNHLY and CDR2 FYNNEI come from the germline V gene. The CDR3 spells CASRRGTDYGYTF. CDR3 DNA sequence: TGTGCCAGCAGGAGGGGGACAGACTATGGCTACACCTTC.

The rearrangement uses TRBV5-4 and TRBJ2-1; D ambiguous. With 4 bases removed from V and 8 bases from J, the gap between germline ends came to 16 bases. Looked up from germline, CDR1 is SGHNT and CDR2 is YYREEE (reference sequence). CDR3 length equals 14 residues. CDR3 bases: TGTGCCAGCAGCACTGGGATCCGGGCAGATGAGCAGTTCTTC. Protein: CASSTGIRADEQFF.

This clone came up once. The CDR3 is CASSTQGGQPQHF. DNA for the CDR3: TGTGCCAGCTCAACTCAAGGGGGTCAGCCCCAGCATTTT. The J gene is TRBJ1-5, the V gene TRBV18, with D possibly matching TRBD1 (6 bases). This CDR3 is 13 amino acids long. Between the trimmed V and J ends, which lost 5 bases and 6 bases, there was a span of 11 bases. Germline assignment: CDR1 KGHSH and CDR2 LQKENI.

This clone came up once. J is TRBJ2-1 and V is TRBV10-3; 12 bases are shared with TRBD2. Germline V CDR1 and CDR2: ENHRY, SYGVKD. The CDR3 runs 18 residues. The junction had 10 bases not matched to a gene; V was cut back by 6 bases and J by 1 base. This CDR3 reads CAIRRNRLAGESYNEQFF. In DNA, the CDR3 is TGTGCCATCAGGAGGAACAGACTAGCGGGGGAATCCTACAATGAGCAGTTCTTC.

The V and J genes are TRBV7-8 and TRBJ2-3, with D possibly being TRBD2 (6 bases). CDR1 and CDR2 (germline): SGHVS, FQNEAQ. V was clipped by 8 bases and J by 6 bases, with 27 bases between them. The CDR3 contains 17 residues. CDR3 amino acids: CASYGDGSPNFLDTQYF. In DNA form, the CDR3 reads TGTGCCAGCTATGGGGACGGGAGCCCCAATTTCCTTGATACGCAGTATTTT.

This chain uses TRBV7-8 with TRBJ2-1; D might be TRBD1 or TRBD2, each matching 6 bases. V lost 1 base to trimming and J lost 1 base, with 17 bases between them. CDR1 is SGHVS and CDR2 is FQNEAQ in the germline V gene. The CDR3 is 18 amino acids. CDR3 protein: CASSLVGGGGLSYNEQFF. The CDR3 coding sequence is TGTGCCAGCAGCTTAGTTGGAGGGGGTGGCTTATCCTACAATGAGCAGTTCTTC.

This clone was detected once. V gene TRBV15 combines with J gene TRBJ1-2, with D possibly being TRBD1 (6 bases). Germline V gene lookup returns CDR1 LNHNV and CDR2 YYDKDF (reference sequence). This CDR3 is 14 amino acids long. Trimming removed 8 bases from V and 5 bases from J, with 18 bases in between. The chain's CDR3 is CATRENTGTYGYTF. The CDR3 DNA sequence: TGTGCCACCCGAGAAAATACAGGGACTTATGGCTACACCTTC.

The rearrangement links TRBV28 to TRBJ1-2; TRBD1 aligns across 7 bases. V lost 2 bases to trimming and J lost 7 bases; unmatched junction nucleotides: 7. The V gene's germline CDR1 is MDHEN and CDR2 SYDVKM. The CDR3 spans 14 residues. The CDR3 sequence: CASSLMGRGGGYTF. CDR3 DNA sequence: TGTGCCAGCAGTTTAATGGGCAGGGGGGGTGGCTACACCTTC.

The genes are TRBV19 and TRBJ2-1, with D possibly matching TRBD1 (6 bases). Germline CDR1 LNHDA, CDR2 SQIVND (reference sequence). V shed 5 bases and J shed 1 base, with 15 bases lying between them. The CDR3 consists of 16 residues. The CDR3 DNA reads TGTGCCAGTAGTCCAGGGGACGGTGGGTCCTACAATGAGCAGTTCTTC. Translating gives CASSPGDGGSYNEQFF.

This clone was found once. The rearrangement joins TRBV5-1 to TRBJ2-5; 8 nucleotides align to TRBD2. Trimming removed 2 bases from V and 1 base from J; junction bases left unmatched: 4. CDR3 length: 15 amino acids. The germline CDR1 and CDR2 sequences are SGHRS and YFSETQ. CDR3 bases: TGCGCCAGCAGCTTCCCCAGCGGGGGCCAAGAGACCCAGTACTTC. This translates into CASSFPSGGQETQYF.

The gene calls are TRBV7-9 and TRBJ2-7; D may be TRBD1 or TRBD2 (5 bases each). CDR3 length: 15 amino acids. Germline assignment: CDR1 SEHNR and CDR2 FQNEAQ (reference sequence). The V gene lost 5 bases and the J gene lost 0 bases, with 14 bases spanning the gap. This chain's CDR3 is CASSTPGRSSYEQYF. DNA for the CDR3: TGTGCCAGCAGCACACCGGGACGGAGCTCCTACGAGCAGTACTTC.

J is TRBJ2-2 and V is TRBV7-6, with D unresolved. The CDR3 extends over 11 amino acids. V was clipped by 3 bases and J by 5 bases, with 1 base between them. Germline V gene lookup returns CDR1 SGHVS and CDR2 FNYEAQ. The CDR3 DNA reads TGTGCCAGCAGCTTTACCGGGGAGCTGTTTTTT. Its protein product is CASSFTGELFF.

This chain connects TRBV2 to TRBJ1-5; no clear D gene. Germline-derived CDR1 and CDR2 are SNHLY and FYNNEI. V gave up 6 bases and J gave up 2 bases, with 11 bases separating them. The CDR3 covers 14 residues. CDR3 region: CASSRTWGNQPQHF. CDR3 nucleotides: TGTGCCAGCAGCCGGACGTGGGGCAATCAGCCCCAGCATTTT.

The V gene is TRBV29-1, the J gene TRBJ1-2; D gene uncertain. Germline V gene lookup returns CDR1 SQVTM and CDR2 ANQGSEA. Trimming removed 3 bases from V and 7 bases from J, with 6 bases in between. This CDR3 contains 10 residues. This CDR3 is CSVDGPGYTF. Here the CDR3 DNA reads TGCAGCGTTGATGGGCCTGGCTACACCTTC. The complete variable domain, with remaining parts taken from reference TRBV29-1 and TRBJ1-2, reads SAVISQKPSRDICQRGTSLTIQCQVDSQVTMMFWYRQQPGQSLTLIATANQGSEATYESGFVIDKFPISRPNLTFSTLTVSNMSPEDSSIYLCSVDGPGYTFGSGTRLTVV.

In its sample, this clone is large. The chain links TRBV11-2 to TRBJ2-3, with D unclear. This CDR3 spans 17 amino acids. Germline CDR1 and CDR2: SGHAT and FQNNGV. Trimming left V 0 bases short and J 0 bases short, with 13 bases between. CDR3 in DNA: TGTGCCAGCAGCTTAGATCCTCGACGCCTAAGCACAGATACGCAGTATTTT. It encodes CASSLDPRRLSTDTQYF.

The chain is built from TRBV6-5 and TRBJ1-2, with TRBD1 matching over 9 bases. The trim removed 2 bases at V and 8 bases at J, leaving 9 bases unmatched. The germline CDR1 and CDR2 sequences are MNHEY and SVGAGI. The CDR3 has 15 amino acids. In nucleotides, the CDR3 is TGTGCCAGCAGTTACCCTCCGGACAGGGGTGGAGGCTACACCTTC. Translating gives CASSYPPDRGGGYTF.